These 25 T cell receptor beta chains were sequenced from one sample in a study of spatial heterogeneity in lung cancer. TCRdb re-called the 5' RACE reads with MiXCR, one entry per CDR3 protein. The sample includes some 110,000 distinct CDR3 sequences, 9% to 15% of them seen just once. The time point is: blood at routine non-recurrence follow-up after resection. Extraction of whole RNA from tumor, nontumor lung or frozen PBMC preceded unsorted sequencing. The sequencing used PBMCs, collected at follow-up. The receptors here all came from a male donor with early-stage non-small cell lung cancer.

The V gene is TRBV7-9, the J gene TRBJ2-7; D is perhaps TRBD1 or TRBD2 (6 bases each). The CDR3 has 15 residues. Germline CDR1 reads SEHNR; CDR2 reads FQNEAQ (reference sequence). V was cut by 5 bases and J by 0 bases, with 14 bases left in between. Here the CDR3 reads CASSLLGGSSYEQYF. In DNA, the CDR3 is TGTGCCAGCAGCCTTTTGGGGGGCAGCTCCTACGAGCAGTACTTC. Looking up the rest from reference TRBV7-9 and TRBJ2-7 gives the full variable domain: DTGVSQNPRHKITKRGQNVTFRCDPISEHNRLYWYRQTLGQGPEFLTYFQNEAQLEKSRLLSDRFSAERPKGSFSTLEIQRTEQGDSAMYLCASSLLGGSSYEQYFGPGTRLTVT.

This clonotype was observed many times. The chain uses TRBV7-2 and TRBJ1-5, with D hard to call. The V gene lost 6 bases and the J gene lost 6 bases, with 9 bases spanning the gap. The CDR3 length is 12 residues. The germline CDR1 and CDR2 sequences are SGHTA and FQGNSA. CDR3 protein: CASSLDFQPQHF. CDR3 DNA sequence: TGTGCCAGCAGTCTTGACTTTCAGCCCCAGCATTTT.

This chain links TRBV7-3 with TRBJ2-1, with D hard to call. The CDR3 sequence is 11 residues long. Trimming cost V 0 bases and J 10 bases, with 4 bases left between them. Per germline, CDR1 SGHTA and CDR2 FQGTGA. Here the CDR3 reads CASSLTGEQFF. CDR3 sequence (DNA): TGTGCCAGCAGCTTAACGGGGGAGCAGTTCTTC. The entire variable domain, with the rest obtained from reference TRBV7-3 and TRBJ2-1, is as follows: GAGVSQTPSNKVTEKGKYVELRCDPISGHTALYWYRQSLGQGPEFLIYFQGTGAADDSGLPNDRFFAVRPEGSVSTLKIQRTERGDSAVYLCASSLTGEQFFGPGTRLTVL.

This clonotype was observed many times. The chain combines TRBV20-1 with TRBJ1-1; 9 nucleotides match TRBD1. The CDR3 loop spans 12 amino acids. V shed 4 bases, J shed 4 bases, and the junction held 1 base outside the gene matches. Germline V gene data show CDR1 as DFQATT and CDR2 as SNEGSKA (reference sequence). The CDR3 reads CSATDRGTEAFF. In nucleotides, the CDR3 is TGCAGTGCTACGGACAGGGGCACTGAAGCTTTCTTT.

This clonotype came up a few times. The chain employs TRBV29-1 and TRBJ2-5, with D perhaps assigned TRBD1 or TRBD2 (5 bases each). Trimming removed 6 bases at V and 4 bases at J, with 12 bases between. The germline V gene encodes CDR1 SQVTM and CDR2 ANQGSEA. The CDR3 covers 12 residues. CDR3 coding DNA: TGCAGCGTCGTTGGGGGTCGAGAGACCCAGTACTTC. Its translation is CSVVGGRETQYF.

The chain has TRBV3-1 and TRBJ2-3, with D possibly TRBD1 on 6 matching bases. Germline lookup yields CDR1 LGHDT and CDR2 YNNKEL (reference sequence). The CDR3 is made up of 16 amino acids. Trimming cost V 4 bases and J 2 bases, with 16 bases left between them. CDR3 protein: CASSRDRDTYTDTQYF. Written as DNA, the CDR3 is TGTGCCAGCAGCCGGGACCGGGACACCTACACAGATACGCAGTATTTT.

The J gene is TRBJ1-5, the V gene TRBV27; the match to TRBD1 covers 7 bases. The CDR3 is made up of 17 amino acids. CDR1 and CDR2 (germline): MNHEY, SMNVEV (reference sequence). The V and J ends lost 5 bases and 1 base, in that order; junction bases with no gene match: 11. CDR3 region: CASSPDRSLMSNQPQHF. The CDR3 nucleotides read TGTGCCAGCAGTCCGGACAGGTCCCTTATGAGCAATCAGCCCCAGCATTTT.

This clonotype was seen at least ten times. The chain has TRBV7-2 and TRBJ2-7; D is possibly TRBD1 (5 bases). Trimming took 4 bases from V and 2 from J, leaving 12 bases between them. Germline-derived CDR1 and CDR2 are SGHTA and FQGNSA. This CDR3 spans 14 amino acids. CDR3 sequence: CASSSQDAAYEQYF. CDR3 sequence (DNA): TGTGCCAGCAGCTCACAGGACGCCGCCTACGAGCAGTACTTC.

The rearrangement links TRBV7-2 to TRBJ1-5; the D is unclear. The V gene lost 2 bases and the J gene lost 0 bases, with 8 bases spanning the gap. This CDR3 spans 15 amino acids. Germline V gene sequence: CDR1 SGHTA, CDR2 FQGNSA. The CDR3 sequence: CASSLYAGSNQPQHF. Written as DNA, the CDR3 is TGTGCCAGCAGCTTATACGCCGGTAGCAATCAGCCCCAGCATTTT.

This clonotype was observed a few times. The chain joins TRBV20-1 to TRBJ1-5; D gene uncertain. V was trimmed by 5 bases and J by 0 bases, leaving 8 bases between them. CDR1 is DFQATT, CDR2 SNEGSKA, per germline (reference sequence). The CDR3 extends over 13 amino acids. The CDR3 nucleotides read TGCAGTGCTCCCAGGAGTAGCAATCAGCCCCAGCATTTT. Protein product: CSAPRSSNQPQHF.

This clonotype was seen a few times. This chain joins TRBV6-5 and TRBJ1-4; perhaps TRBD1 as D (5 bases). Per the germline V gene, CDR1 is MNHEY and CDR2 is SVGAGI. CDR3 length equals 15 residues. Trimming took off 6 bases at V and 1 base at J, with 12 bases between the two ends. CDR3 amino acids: CASSSGRGTNEKLFF. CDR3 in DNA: TGTGCCAGCAGCTCAGGGAGAGGAACTAATGAAAAACTGTTTTTT.

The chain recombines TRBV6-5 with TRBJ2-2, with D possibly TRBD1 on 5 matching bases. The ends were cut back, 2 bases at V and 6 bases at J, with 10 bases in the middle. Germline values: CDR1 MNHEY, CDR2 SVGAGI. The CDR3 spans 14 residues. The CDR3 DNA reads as TGTGCCAGCAGTTACAGGGGAAGGCCCGGGGAGCTGTTTTTT. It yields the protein CASSYRGRPGELFF.

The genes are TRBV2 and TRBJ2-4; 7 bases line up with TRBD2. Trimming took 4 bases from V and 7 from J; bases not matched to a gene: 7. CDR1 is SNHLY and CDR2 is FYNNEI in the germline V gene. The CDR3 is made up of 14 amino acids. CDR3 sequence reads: CASSVRLAGNIQYF. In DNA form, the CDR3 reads TGTGCCAGCAGTGTCCGACTAGCCGGGAACATTCAGTACTTC.

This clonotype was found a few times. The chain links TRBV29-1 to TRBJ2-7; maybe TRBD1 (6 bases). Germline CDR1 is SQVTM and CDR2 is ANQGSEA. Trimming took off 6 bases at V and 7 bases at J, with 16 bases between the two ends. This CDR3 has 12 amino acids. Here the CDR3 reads CSVTIQGDEQYF. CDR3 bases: TGCAGCGTCACAATACAGGGTGATGAGCAGTACTTC.

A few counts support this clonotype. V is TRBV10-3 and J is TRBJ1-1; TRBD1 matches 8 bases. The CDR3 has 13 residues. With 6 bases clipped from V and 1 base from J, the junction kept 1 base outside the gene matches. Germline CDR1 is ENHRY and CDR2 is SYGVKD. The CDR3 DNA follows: TGTGCCATCAGCGGACAGGGGAACACTGAAGCTTTCTTT. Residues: CAISGQGNTEAFF.

In DNA form, the CDR3 reads TGTGCCAGCAGCTTGGGACTAGGGAATATCGTAGAGACCCAGTACTTC. Its translation: CASSLGLGNIVETQYF. The chain carries TRBV7-9 and TRBJ2-5; the match to TRBD2 covers 8 bases. CDR3 length: 16 amino acids. Germline V CDR1 and CDR2: SEHNR, FQNEAQ (reference sequence). The trim removed 3 bases at V and 4 bases at J, leaving 10 bases unmatched.

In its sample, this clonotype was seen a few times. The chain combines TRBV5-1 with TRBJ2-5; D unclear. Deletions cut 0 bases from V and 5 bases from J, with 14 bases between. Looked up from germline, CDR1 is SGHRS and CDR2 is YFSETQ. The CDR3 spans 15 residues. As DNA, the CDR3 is TGCGCCAGCAGCTTGGCCTTGGTGACGCGGGAGACCCAGTACTTC. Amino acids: CASSLALVTRETQYF.

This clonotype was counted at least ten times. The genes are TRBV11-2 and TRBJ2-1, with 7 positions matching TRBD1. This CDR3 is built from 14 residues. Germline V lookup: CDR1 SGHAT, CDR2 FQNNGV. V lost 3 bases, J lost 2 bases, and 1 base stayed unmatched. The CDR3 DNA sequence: TGTGCCAGCAGCTTGGGGACAGCCTACAATGAGCAGTTCTTC. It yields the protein CASSLGTAYNEQFF.

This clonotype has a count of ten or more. CDR3 sequence: CASSLEVRTQYF. As DNA, the CDR3 is TGTGCCAGCAGTTTAGAGGTCAGGACGCAGTATTTT. J is TRBJ2-3 and V is TRBV12-3 or TRBV12-4, with D unclear. With 1 base removed from V and 9 bases from J, the gap between germline ends came to 8 bases. This CDR3 comprises 12 residues.

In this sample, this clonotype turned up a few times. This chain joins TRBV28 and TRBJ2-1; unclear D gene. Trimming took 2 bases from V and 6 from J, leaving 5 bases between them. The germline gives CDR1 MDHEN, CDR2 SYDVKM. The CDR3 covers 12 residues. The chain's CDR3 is CASSLSANEQFF. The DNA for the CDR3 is TGTGCCAGCAGTTTAAGCGCCAATGAGCAGTTCTTC.

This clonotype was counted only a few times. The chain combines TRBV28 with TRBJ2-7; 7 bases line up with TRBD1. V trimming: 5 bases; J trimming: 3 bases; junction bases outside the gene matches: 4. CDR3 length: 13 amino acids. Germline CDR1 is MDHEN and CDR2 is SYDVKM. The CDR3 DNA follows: TGTGCCAGCAGTCCGGGACAGAGCTACGAGCAGTACTTC. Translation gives CASSPGQSYEQYF.

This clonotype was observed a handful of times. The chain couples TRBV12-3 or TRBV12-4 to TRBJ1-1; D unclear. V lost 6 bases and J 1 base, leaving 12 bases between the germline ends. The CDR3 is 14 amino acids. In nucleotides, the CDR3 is TGTGCCAGCAGGGCTCTCCTTCAGAACACTGAAGCTTTCTTT. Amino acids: CASRALLQNTEAFF.

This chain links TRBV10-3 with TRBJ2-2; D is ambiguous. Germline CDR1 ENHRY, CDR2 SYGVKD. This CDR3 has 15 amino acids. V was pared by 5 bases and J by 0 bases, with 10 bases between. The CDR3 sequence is CAISRLDANTGELFF. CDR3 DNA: TGTGCCATCAGTAGACTCGACGCGAACACCGGGGAGCTGTTTTTT.

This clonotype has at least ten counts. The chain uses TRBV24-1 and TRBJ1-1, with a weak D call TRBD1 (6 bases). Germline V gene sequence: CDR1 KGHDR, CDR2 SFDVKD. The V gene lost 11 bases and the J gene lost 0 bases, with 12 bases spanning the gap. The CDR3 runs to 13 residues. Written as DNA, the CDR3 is TGTGCCAACCACAGGGCCCTGAACACTGAAGCTTTCTTT. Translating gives CANHRALNTEAFF.

In nucleotides, the CDR3 is TGCGCCAGCAGCTTGGTGTCAGCCGACACCGGGGAGCTGTTTTTT. This codes for CASSLVSADTGELFF. This chain uses TRBV5-1 with TRBJ2-2; D unresolved. The germline gives CDR1 SGHRS, CDR2 YFSETQ. Trimming took 0 bases from V and 3 from J, leaving 9 bases between them. This CDR3 has 15 amino acids.